This T cell receptor beta chain derives from a study of radiation and T cells in renal cell carcinoma. Assay used: immunoSEQ multiplex PCR; TCRdb lists only in-frame clones, some missing. This table holds 130,000 to 150,000 clones, over 75% found once. Stated time point: baseline pretreatment blood. Documented treatment: 15 Gy SBRT to primary tumor, nephrectomy 4 weeks later. Blood was sampled at baseline, 2 weeks and 4 weeks after SBRT. This CDR3 comprises 16 residues. Germline V lookup: CDR1 MNHNY, CDR2 SVGAGI (reference sequence). After removal of 6 bases from V and 0 bases from J, the junction contained 10 bases not matched to a gene.

The sequence derives from a woman in her forties or fifties with renal cell carcinoma. The material was blood, obtained from a patient whose treatment included radiotherapy and nephrectomy. The V call is TRBV6-6, the J call TRBJ1-2; 7 bases match TRBD1. CDR3 nucleotide sequence: TGTGCCAGCAGACCTCTTTCAGGGGGATCTAACTATGGCTACACCTTC. Protein sequence: CASRPLSGGSNYGYTF.